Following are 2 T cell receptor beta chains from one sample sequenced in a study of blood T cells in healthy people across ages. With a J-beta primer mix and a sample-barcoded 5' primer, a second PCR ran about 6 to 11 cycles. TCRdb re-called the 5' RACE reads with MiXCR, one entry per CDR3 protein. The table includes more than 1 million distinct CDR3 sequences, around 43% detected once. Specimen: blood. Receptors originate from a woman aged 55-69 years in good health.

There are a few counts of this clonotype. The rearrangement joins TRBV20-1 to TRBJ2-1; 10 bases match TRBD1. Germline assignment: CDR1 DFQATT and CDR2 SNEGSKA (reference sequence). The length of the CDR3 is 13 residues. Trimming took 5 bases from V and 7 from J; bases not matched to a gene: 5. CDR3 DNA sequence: TGCAGTGCTCAAGACAGGGGGCAGAATGAGCAGTTCTTC. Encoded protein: CSAQDRGQNEQFF.

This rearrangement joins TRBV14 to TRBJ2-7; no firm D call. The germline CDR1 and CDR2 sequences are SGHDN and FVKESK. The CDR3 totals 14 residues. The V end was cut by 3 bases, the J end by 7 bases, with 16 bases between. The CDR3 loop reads CASSQETWFGEQYF. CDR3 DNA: TGTGCCAGCAGCCAGGAGACATGGTTCGGGGAGCAGTACTTC.